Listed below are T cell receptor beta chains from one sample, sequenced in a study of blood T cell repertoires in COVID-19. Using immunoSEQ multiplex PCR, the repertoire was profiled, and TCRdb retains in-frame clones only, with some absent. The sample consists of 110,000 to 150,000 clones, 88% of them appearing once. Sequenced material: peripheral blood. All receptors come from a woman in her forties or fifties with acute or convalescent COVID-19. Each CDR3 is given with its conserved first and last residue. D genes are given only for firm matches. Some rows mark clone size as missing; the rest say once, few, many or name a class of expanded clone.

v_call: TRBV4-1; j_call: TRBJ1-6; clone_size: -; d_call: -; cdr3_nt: TGCGCCAGCAGCCAAGAGGCCTCTAGCTCCTATAATTCACCCCTCCACTTT; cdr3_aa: CASSQEASSSYNSPLHF
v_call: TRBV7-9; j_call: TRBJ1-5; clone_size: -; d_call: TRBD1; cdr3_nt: TGTGCCAGCAGCTCCCAGGGGGGCAATCAGCCCCAGCATTTT; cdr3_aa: CASSSQGGNQPQHF
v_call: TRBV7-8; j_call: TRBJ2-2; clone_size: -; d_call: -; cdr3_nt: TGTGCCAGCAGCCGCGCGGGCACCGGGGAGCTGTTTTTT; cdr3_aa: CASSRAGTGELFF
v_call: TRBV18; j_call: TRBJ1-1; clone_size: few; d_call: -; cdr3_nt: TGTGCCAGCTCACCCGGGGAGGTTATGAACACTGAAGCTTTCTTT; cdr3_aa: CASSPGEVMNTEAFF
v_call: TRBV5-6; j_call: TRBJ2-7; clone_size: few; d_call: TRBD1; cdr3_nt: TGTGCCAGCAGCCGGATGACAGGGGACTACGAGCAGTACTTC; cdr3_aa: CASSRMTGDYEQYF
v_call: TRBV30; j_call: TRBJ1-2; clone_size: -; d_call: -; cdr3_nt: TGTGCCTGGAGCGTAACGGGGGATGATGGCTACACCTTC; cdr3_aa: CAWSVTGDDGYTF
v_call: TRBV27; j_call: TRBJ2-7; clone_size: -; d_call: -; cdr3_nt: TGTGCCAGCAGTTTAAAGGACTTCCGCTACGAGCAGTACTTC; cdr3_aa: CASSLKDFRYEQYF
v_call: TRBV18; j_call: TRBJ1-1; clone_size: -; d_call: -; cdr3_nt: TGTGCCAGCCTCCGACAGTCCCTGGACACTGAAGCTTTCTTT; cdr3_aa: CASLRQSLDTEAFF
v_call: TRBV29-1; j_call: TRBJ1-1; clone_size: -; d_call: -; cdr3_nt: TGCAGCGTTACGTCCGCTGGGGGGGGCACTGAAGCTTTCTTT; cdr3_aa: CSVTSAGGGTEAFF
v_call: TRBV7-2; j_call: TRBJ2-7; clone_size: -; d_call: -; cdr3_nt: TGTGCCAGCAGCTTAGGAGGGTTATCCTACGAGCAGTACTTC; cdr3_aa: CASSLGGLSYEQYF
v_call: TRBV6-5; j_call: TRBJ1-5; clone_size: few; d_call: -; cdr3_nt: TGTGCCAGCAGTTACACAGGGATCAATCAGCCCCAGCATTTT; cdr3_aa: CASSYTGINQPQHF
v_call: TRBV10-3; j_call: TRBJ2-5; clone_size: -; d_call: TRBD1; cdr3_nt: TGTGCCATCAGGGGGTCAGGGGGATACCAAGAGACCCAGTACTTC; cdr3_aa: CAIRGSGGYQETQYF
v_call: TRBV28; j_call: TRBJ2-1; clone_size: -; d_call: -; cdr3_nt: TGTGCCAGCAGTGTTCAGGTTTTCTCCTACAATGAGCAGTTCTTC; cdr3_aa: CASSVQVFSYNEQFF
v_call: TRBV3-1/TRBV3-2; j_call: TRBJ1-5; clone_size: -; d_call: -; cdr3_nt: TGTGCCAGCAGCCAAACTTTATCCGGGGGAACTCAGCCCCAGCATTTT; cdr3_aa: CASSQTLSGGTQPQHF
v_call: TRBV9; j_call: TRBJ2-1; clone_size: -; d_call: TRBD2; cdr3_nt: TGTGCCAGCAGCGTTCTAGCGGGAGGCCCAGGCAATGAGCAGTTCTTC; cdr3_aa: CASSVLAGGPGNEQFF
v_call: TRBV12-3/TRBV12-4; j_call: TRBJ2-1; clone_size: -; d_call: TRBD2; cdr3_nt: TGTGCCAGCAAATTAACTGGGGGGGTGCAGTTCTTC; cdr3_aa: CASKLTGGVQFF
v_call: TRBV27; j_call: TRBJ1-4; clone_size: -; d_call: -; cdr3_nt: TGTGCCGGCAGTGCGCCGGGGGGGGAGAATGAAAAACTGTTTTTT; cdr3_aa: CAGSAPGGENEKLFF
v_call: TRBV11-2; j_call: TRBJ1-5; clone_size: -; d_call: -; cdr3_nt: TGTGCCAGCAGCTTAGGCCAAGCACAGGGAATTCAGCCCCAGCATTTT; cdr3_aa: CASSLGQAQGIQPQHF